This T cell receptor beta chain came from a study of T-cell memory formation after mild COVID-19 (dated by TCRdb to the early 2020s). For the wider study: Most TCR sequence clusters were specific to one of the two donors. In a couple of donors, T-cell clones that expanded and contracted after mild COVID-19 were followed by sequencing TCRalpha and TCRbeta repertoires longitudinally. The cohort was made up of two young adult volunteers, one female and one male, who were previously healthy.

This clonotype has a handful of counts. Its recognized antigen is unknown. There are no base qualities to consult, and no much larger clone falls within one base. Findings and caveats that apply to the study as a whole: The second-wave clones that peaked on day 37 were not confirmed to be SARS-CoV-2 specific. The study covered only a couple of mild cases, and larger cohorts including severe cases with pre-infection samples were considered necessary. Contracting CD4+ clones were found mainly in CM and EM memory subsets, while CD8+ clones were enriched in EMRA. Some responding clones were detected in pre-infection memory, suggesting pre-existing cross-reactive memory T cells joined the SARS-CoV-2 response. Balanced CD4/CD8 phenotypes were observed for clones contracting from day 15 to 85, whereas a bias towards CD4+ was observed for a second wave of clones expanding from day 15 to 37.

Ficoll-Paque density gradient centrifugation was the method used to isolate PBMCs. The germline V gene provides CDR1 SQVTM and CDR2 ANQGSEA. The cysteine opens and the phenylalanine closes a CDR3 of 17 amino acids. The retained sequence is limited to the CDR3, 51 bases, with the frame set at the first base. Here V drops 0 bases and J drops 4 bases, and the junction holds 10 bases not matched to any gene. Sequencing was carried out with an Illumina NovaSeq 6000. Using 5'RACE with constant-segment primers, TCRalpha and TCRbeta cDNA libraries were constructed, with sample barcodes and unique molecular identifiers added in the process. RNA was extracted from every sample with Trizol reagent. Library amplification was performed in two PCR steps, and a second sample barcode and Illumina TruSeq adapters were introduced in the second step. The libraries were sequenced on an Illumina NovaSeq using 2 x 150 bp paired-end reads. Processing in the source paper ran as follows. Reads were demultiplexed and collapsed into UMI-guided consensus sequences with migec v1.2.7. Using mixcr v2.1.11, UMI consensuses were aligned to TRA and TRB V and J templates and then assembled into clonotypes. Clonotypes were classified as expanded or contracted when called significant by both edgeR and NoisET, with noise models trained on biological replicates. edgeR calls used a false discovery rate-adjusted p below 0.01 and a log2 fold-change threshold of 1. As an exploratory analysis of dynamics, PCA with hierarchical clustering was applied to max-normalized trajectories of the 1000 most abundant clonotypes. The CD4 or CD8 phenotype of responding clones was assigned using the separately sequenced CD4+ and CD8+ repertoires. TCRdb reprocessed the public reads (quality trimming at Q25 with fastp, clone calling with MiXCR) and kept in-frame beta chains. All rows with the same CDR3 protein become a single entry with the most common DNA and genes. For this entry, the V and J calls and clone size follow TCRdb and not the study's own pipeline. The sample yields more than 300,000 distinct CDR3 sequences; 14% were counted once. 20% to 25% of the sample belongs to the ten largest clones.

The sequence links TRBV29-1 to TRBJ2-5, with 11 bases aligning to TRBD1. Input material: PBMCs or a T cell subset sorted from them (not recorded which). This TCR was recovered from a man aged 18 to 29 who had mild COVID-19 (a few samples of this study predate the infection). The sample titles of this study are shuffled in the database, so cell type and time point are left out; the donor was told from shared clones. At the DNA level, the sequence is TGCAGCGTTGAAGAAAGGGGGACAGGGGGGATTGGAGAGACCCAGTACTTC. Its protein product is CSVEERGTGGIGETQYF.